Presented here are 15 T cell receptor beta chains from one specimen sequenced in a study of identical twins. Each CDR3 protein gets one entry after TCRdb re-called the 5' RACE reads with MiXCR. The table lists 1,800,000 or so distinct CDR3 sequences, about 31% of them singletons. The sequenced material came from cord blood. These receptor sequences come from a newborn girl in good health.

This clonotype was seen a single time. The chain couples TRBV7-2 to TRBJ2-7; D unclear. CDR1 and CDR2 (germline): SGHTA, FQGNSA. V was cut by 0 bases and J by 7 bases, with 22 bases left in between. The CDR3 has 17 residues. The CDR3 DNA reads TGTGCCAGCAGCTTAGCGCGTGTAATAAAGGTCGGAAATGAGCAGTACTTC. Translated: CASSLARVIKVGNEQYF.

On this clonotype itself: A read error may account for a junction end that differs from germline. This sequence joins TRBV12-3 or TRBV12-4 and TRBJ2-2; D gene uncertain. CDR3 length: 12 amino acids. CDR3 in DNA: TGTGCCAGCATTAAGGGCACCCGGGAGCTGTTTTTT. It translates to CASIKGTRELFF.

This clonotype was counted only a few times. V gene TRBV28 combines with J gene TRBJ1-2; no clear D gene. CDR3 length: 14 residues. V shed 4 bases and J shed 4 bases, with 13 bases lying between them. Germline V gene sequence: CDR1 MDHEN, CDR2 SYDVKM. The CDR3 here is CASSSTGGSYGYTF. The DNA of the CDR3 is TGTGCCAGCAGTTCCACGGGAGGGTCCTATGGCTACACCTTC.

This chain uses TRBV28 with TRBJ1-6; D is uncertain. This CDR3 spans 13 amino acids. Trimming cost V 5 bases and J 8 bases, with 10 bases left between them. Germline assignment: CDR1 MDHEN and CDR2 SYDVKM. CDR3 in amino acids: CASSLVQDSPLHF. The CDR3 DNA reads TGTGCCAGCAGTCTGGTCCAGGATTCACCCCTCCACTTT.

This chain connects TRBV4-2 to TRBJ2-3, with 10 nucleotides matching TRBD2. Germline V CDR1 and CDR2: LGHNA, YNFKEQ. J lost 5 bases, V lost 3 bases, and 8 bases had no gene match. The CDR3 is made up of 16 amino acids. This CDR3 is CASSQQAGGRRDTQYF. CDR3 sequence (DNA): TGTGCCAGCAGCCAGCAAGCGGGGGGGCGGAGAGATACGCAGTATTTT.

The chain uses TRBV11-2 and TRBJ2-1; 7 nucleotides match TRBD2. Trimming removed 0 bases from V and 7 bases from J; junction bases left unmatched: 6. CDR1 SGHAT and CDR2 FQNNGV come from the germline V gene. The CDR3 sequence is 15 residues long. CDR3 protein: CASSLDNGRNNEQFF. CDR3 DNA sequence: TGTGCCAGCAGCTTAGATAACGGGAGGAATAATGAGCAGTTCTTC.

This clonotype has just a few counts. The genes are TRBV20-1 and TRBJ2-7, with 12 bases that match TRBD2. The CDR3 extends over 17 amino acids. Trimming cost V 3 bases and J 0 bases; bases outside gene matches: 9. The germline V gene has CDR1 DFQATT and CDR2 SNEGSKA (reference sequence). CDR3 sequence reads: CSASRLAGVPSSYEQYF. CDR3 nucleotide sequence: TGCAGTGCTAGCAGACTAGCGGGAGTCCCGAGCTCCTACGAGCAGTACTTC.

The chain uses TRBV20-1 and TRBJ2-4; 9 bases are a match to TRBD2. The CDR3 is 12 residues long. Trimming removed 5 bases from V and 8 bases from J; junction bases left unmatched: 4. Germline values: CDR1 DFQATT, CDR2 SNEGSKA (reference sequence). CDR3 sequence (DNA): TGCAGTGCTGGACTAGCGTGGGACATTCAGTACTTC. Translating it yields CSAGLAWDIQYF.

This clonotype turned up a few times. The rearrangement links TRBV7-2 to TRBJ1-6; TRBD1 is a possible D gene (5 bases). The V and J ends lost 1 base and 10 bases respectively, with 17 bases between them. The CDR3 length is 16 residues. Germline assignment: CDR1 SGHTA and CDR2 FQGNSA. The CDR3 region is CASSLGVGDYRSPLHF. The CDR3 nucleotides are TGTGCCAGCAGCTTAGGGGTAGGGGACTACAGATCACCCCTCCACTTT.

A remark on this clonotype: One junction end disagrees with the germline gene, perhaps due to a read error. This sequence joins TRBV24-1 and TRBJ2-5, with TRBD2 identical over 8 bases. The J call may be in error: the DNA end matches TRBJ2-7 better. The germline V gene has CDR1 KGHDR and CDR2 SFDVKD. This CDR3 contains 16 residues. CDR3 residues: CAASADRSGSVFEQYF. The CDR3 coding sequence is TGTGCCGCCAGCGCTGACCGGAGCGGGAGCGTCTTCGAGCAGTACTTC.

This clonotype appeared a few times. V usage is TRBV4-2 and J usage is TRBJ2-3; D gene ambiguous. CDR1 and CDR2 from the germline V gene are LGHNA and YNFKEQ. The CDR3 loop spans 16 amino acids. Trimming left V 0 bases short and J 0 bases short, with 10 bases between. CDR3 protein: CASSQDPGPSTDTQYF. CDR3 DNA sequence: TGTGCCAGCAGCCAAGACCCGGGCCCTAGCACAGATACGCAGTATTTT.

This clonotype was recorded a few times. CDR3 region: CSATSGRAWEQYF. CDR3 coding DNA: TGCAGTGCTACTAGCGGGAGGGCCTGGGAGCAGTACTTC. The chain employs TRBV20-1 and TRBJ2-5; 12 bases fit TRBD2. This CDR3 has 13 amino acids. The V gene end was trimmed by 4 bases and the J gene end by 11 bases; junction bases not matched to a gene: 8. CDR1 is DFQATT, CDR2 SNEGSKA, per germline (reference sequence).

This clonotype has at least ten counts. The junction and the germline gene differ at one end; a read error may be behind it. This rearrangement joins TRBV4-1 to TRBJ2-3, with 9 bases identical to TRBD2. Germline CDR1 and CDR2: MGHRA and YSYEKL. The CDR3 loop spans 14 amino acids. The CDR3 loop is CASSRTSGTDTQYF. In DNA form, the CDR3 reads TGTGCCAGCAGCCGGACTAGCGGCACAGATACGCAGTATTTT.

The CDR3 loop is CASSSDRGPANEKLFF. For the CDR3, the DNA is TGTGCCAGCAGTTCGGACAGGGGGCCAGCTAATGAAAAACTGTTTTTT. V usage is TRBV6-5 and J usage is TRBJ1-4; 11 positions agree with TRBD1. Germline lookup yields CDR1 MNHEY and CDR2 SVGAGI. The ends lost 4 bases at V and 3 bases at J; junction bases unmatched: 4. The CDR3 spans 16 residues.

This clonotype was counted a few times. The CDR3 is CASSYSTFQYF. CDR3 sequence (DNA): TGTGCCAGCAGTTACAGCACATTCCAGTACTTC. The chain uses TRBV6-2 or TRBV6-3 and TRBJ2-5; D ambiguous. This CDR3 comprises 11 residues. The germline gives CDR1 MNHEY, CDR2 SVGEGT. V was trimmed by 2 bases and J by 10 bases, leaving 8 bases between them.